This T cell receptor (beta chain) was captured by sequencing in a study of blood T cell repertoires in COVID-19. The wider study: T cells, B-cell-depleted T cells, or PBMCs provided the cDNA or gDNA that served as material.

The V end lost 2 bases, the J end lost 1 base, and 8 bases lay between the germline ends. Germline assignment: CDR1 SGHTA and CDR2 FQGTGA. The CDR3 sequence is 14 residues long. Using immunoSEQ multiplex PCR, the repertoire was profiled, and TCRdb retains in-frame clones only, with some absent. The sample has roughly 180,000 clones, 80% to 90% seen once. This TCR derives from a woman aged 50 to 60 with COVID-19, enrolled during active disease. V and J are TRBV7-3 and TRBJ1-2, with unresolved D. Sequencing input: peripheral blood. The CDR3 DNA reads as TGTGCCAGCAGCTTAGGGCCCCGTAACTATGGCTACACCTTC. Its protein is CASSLGPRNYGYTF.